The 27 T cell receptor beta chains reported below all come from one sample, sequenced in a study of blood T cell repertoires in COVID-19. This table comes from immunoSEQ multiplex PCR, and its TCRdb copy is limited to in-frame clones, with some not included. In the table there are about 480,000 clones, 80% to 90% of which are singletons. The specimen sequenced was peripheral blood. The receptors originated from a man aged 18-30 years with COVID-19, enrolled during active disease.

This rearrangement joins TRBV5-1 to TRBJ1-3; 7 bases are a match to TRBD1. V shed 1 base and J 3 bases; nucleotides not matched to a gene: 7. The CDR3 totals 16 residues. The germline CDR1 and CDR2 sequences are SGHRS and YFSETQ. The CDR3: CASSLFEGAIGNTIYF. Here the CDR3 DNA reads TGCGCCAGCAGCTTGTTCGAGGGGGCGATTGGAAACACCATATATTTT.

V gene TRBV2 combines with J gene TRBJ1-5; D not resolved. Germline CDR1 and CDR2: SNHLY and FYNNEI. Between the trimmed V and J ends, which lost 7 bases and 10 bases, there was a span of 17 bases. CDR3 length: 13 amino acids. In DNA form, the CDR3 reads TGTGCCAGCACTGAGAGGGAGATGCGACCCCAGCATTTT. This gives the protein CASTEREMRPQHF.

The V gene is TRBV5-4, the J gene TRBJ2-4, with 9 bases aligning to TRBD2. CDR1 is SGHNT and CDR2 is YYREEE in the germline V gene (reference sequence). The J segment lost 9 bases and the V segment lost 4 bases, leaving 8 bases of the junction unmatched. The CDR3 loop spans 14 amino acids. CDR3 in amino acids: CASSEKREEGIQYF. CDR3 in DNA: TGTGCCAGCAGCGAGAAGCGGGAGGAGGGCATTCAGTACTTC.

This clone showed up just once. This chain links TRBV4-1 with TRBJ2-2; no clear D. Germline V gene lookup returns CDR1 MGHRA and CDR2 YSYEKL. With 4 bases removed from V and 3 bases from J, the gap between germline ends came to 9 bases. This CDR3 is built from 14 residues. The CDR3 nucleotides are TGCGCCAGCAGCCCCGGGTTTCACACCGGGGAGCTGTTTTTT. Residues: CASSPGFHTGELFF.

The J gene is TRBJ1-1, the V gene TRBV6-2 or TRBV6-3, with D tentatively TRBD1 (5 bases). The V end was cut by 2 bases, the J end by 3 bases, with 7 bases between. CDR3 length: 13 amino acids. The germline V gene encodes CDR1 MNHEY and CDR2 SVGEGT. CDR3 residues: CASSYTGDTEAFF. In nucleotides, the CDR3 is TGTGCCAGCAGTTACACGGGGGACACTGAAGCTTTCTTT.

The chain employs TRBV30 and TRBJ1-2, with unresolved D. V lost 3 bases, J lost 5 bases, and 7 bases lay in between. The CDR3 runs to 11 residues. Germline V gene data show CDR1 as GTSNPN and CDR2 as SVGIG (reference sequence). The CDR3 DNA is TGTGCCTGGAGCAACAGTTATGGCTACACCTTC. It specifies CAWSNSYGYTF. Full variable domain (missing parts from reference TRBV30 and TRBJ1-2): SQTIHQWPATLVQPVGSPLSLECTVEGTSNPNLYWYRQAAGRGLQLLFYSVGIGQISSEVPQNLSASRPQDRQFILSSKKLLLSDSGFYLCAWSNSYGYTFGSGTRLTVV.

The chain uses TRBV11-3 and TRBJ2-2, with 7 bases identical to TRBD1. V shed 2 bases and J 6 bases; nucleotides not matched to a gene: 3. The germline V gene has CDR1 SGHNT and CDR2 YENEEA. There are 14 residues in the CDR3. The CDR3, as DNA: TGTGCCAGCAGCTTACAGGGGGAATCCGGGGAGCTGTTTTTT. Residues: CASSLQGESGELFF.

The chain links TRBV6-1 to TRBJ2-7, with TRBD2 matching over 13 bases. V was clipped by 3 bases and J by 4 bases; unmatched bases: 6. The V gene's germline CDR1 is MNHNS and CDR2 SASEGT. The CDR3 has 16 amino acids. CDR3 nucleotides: TGTGCCAGCAGTGACGCCGGGACTAGCGGGGTGTACGAGCAGTACTTC. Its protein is CASSDAGTSGVYEQYF.

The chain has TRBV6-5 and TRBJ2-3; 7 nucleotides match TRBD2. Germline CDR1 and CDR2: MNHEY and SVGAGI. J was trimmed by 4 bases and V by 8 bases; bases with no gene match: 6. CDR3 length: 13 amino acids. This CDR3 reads CASGKRGADTQYF. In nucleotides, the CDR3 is TGTGCCAGCGGAAAACGGGGGGCAGATACGCAGTATTTT.

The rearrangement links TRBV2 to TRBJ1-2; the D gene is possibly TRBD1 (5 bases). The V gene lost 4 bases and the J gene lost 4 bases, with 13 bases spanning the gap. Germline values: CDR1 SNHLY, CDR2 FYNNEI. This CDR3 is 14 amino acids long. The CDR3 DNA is TGTGCCAGCAGTGCCACAACAGGTCCCTATGGCTACACCTTC. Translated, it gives CASSATTGPYGYTF.

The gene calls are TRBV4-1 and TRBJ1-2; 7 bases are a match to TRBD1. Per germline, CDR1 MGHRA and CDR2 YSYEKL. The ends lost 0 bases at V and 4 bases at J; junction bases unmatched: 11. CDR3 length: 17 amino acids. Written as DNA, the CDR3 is TGCGCCAGCAGCCAAGATCGGAGGCAGGGGGGTTTCTATGGCTACACCTTC. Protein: CASSQDRRQGGFYGYTF.

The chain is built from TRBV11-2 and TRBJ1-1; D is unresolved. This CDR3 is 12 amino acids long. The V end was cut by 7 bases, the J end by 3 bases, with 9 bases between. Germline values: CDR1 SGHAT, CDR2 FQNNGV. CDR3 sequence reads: CASIFRDTEAFF. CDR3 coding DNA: TGTGCCAGCATCTTCCGGGACACTGAAGCTTTCTTT.

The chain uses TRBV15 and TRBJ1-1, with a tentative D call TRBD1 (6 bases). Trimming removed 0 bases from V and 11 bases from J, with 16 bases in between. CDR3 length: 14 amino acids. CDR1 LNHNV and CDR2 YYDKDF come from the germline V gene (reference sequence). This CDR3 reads CATSRDLDSLVAFF. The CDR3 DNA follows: TGTGCCACCAGCAGAGATTTGGACAGCCTTGTCGCTTTCTTT.

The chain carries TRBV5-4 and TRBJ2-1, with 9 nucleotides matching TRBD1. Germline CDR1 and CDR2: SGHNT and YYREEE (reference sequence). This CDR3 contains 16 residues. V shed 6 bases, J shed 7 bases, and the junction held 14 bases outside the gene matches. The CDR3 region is CASKPRWTGASNEQFF. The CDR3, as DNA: TGTGCCAGCAAACCCCGTTGGACAGGGGCGTCAAATGAGCAGTTCTTC. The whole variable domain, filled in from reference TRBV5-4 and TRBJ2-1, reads ETGVTQSPTHLIKTRGQQVTLRCSSQSGHNTVSWYQQALGQGPQFIFQYYREEENGRGNFPPRFSGLQFPNYSSELNVNALELDDSALYLCASKPRWTGASNEQFFGPGTRLTVL.

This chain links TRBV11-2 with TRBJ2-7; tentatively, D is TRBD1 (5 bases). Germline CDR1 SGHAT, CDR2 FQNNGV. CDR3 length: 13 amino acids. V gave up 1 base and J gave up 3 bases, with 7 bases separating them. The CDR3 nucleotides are TGTGCCAGCAGCTTAGTTAGGGGCTACGAGCAGTACTTC. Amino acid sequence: CASSLVRGYEQYF.

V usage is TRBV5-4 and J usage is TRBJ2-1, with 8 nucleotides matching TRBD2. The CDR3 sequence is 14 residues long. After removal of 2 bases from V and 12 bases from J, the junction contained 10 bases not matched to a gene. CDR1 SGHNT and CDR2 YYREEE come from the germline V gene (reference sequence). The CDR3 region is CASSFSGGLGGQFF. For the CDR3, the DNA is TGTGCCAGCAGCTTCAGCGGGGGCCTGGGCGGGCAGTTCTTC.

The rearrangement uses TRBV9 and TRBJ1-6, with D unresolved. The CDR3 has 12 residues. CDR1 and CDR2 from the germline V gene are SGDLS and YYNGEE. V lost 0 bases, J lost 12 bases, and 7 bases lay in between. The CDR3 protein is CASSVGELPLHF. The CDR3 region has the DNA TGTGCCAGCAGCGTAGGAGAGTTACCCCTCCACTTT.

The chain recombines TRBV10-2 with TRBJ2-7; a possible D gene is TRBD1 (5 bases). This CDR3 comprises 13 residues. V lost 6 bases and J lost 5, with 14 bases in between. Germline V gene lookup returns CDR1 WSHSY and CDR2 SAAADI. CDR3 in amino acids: CASRGPLSNEQYF. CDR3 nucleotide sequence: TGCGCCAGCAGGGGGCCCTTGAGCAACGAGCAGTACTTC.

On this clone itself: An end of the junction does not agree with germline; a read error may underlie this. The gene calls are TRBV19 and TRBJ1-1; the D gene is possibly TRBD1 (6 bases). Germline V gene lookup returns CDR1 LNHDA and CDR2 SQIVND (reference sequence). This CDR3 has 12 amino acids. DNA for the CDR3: TGTGCCAGTAGTATTTGGGACACCGAAGCTTTCTTT. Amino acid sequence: CASSIWDTEAFF.

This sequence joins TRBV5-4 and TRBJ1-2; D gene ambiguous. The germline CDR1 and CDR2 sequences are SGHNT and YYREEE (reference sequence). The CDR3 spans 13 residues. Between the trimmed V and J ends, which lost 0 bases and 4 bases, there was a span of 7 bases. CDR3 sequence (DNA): TGTGCCAGCAGCTTGGTTACGGGCTATGGCTACACCTTC. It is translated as CASSLVTGYGYTF.

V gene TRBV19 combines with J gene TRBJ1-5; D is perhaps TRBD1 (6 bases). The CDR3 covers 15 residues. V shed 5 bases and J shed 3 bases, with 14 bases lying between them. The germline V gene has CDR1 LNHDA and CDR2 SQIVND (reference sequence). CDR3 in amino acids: CASSLAWTVNQPQHF. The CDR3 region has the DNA TGTGCCAGTAGTCTCGCATGGACAGTCAATCAGCCCCAGCATTTT.

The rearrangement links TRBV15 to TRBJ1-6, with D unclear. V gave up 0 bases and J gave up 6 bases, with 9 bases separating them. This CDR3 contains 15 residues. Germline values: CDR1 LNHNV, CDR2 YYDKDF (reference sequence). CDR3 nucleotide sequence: TGTGCCACCAGCAGAGATCGACAAAGTAATTCACCCCTCCACTTT. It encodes CATSRDRQSNSPLHF.

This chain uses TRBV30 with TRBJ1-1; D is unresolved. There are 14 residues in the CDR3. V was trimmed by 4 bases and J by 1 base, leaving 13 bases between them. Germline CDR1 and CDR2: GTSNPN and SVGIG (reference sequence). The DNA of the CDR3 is TGTGCCTGGACAGGTGGTTTGTCGAACACTGAAGCTTTCTTT. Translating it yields CAWTGGLSNTEAFF.

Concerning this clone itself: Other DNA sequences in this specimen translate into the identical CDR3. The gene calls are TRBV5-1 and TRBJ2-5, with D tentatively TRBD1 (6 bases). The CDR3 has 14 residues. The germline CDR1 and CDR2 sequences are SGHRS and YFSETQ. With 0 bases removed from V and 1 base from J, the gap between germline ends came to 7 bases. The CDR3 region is CASSLGQAQETQYF. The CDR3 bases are TGCGCCAGCAGCTTGGGACAGGCCCAAGAGACCCAGTACTTC.

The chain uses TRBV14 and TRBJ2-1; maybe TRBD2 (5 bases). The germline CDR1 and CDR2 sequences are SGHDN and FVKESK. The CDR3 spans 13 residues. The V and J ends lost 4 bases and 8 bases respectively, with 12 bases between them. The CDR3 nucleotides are TGTGCCAGCAGCCCGGCAGGACTCCATGAGCAGTTCTTC. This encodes CASSPAGLHEQFF.

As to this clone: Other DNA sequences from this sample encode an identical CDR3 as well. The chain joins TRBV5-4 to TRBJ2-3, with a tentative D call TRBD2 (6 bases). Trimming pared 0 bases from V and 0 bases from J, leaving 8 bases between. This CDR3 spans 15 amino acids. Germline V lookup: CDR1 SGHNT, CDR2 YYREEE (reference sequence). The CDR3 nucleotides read TGTGCCAGCAGCTTGGGCGGGGTAAGCACAGATACGCAGTATTTT. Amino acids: CASSLGGVSTDTQYF.

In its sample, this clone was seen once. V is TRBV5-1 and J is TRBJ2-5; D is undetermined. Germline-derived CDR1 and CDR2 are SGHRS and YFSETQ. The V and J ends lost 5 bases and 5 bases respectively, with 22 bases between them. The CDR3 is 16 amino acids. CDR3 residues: CASRLVGRVAGETQYF. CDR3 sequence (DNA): TGCGCCAGCAGACTTGTCGGCCGGGTTGCCGGTGAGACCCAGTACTTC.